A single sample is the source of the 8 T cell receptor beta chains below, sequenced in a study of PD-L1 blockade in urothelial cancer. Described time point: peripheral blood 6 weeks after treatment start. The data were produced by immunoSEQ multiplex PCR, yet TCRdb's version contains in-frame clones alone and is incomplete. Of about 120,000 clones in the sample, around nine tenths were seen once. The source material was PBMCs, sampled around atezolizumab (anti-PD-L1) treatment. All receptors derive from a man between 60 and 75 years old with urothelial cancer.

The chain joins TRBV7-2 to TRBJ2-1; 15 bases are shared with TRBD2. Germline assignment: CDR1 SGHTA and CDR2 FQGNSA. The CDR3 sequence is 16 residues long. The junction had 6 bases not matched to a gene; V was cut back by 5 bases and J by 7 bases. The CDR3 reads CASSAGLAGGLNEQFF. CDR3 bases: TGTGCCAGCAGCGCCGGACTAGCGGGGGGGTTAAATGAGCAGTTCTTC.

The J gene is TRBJ1-2, the V gene TRBV30, with 11 bases that match TRBD1. There are 13 residues in the CDR3. Germline V CDR1 and CDR2: GTSNPN, SVGIG (reference sequence). Unmatched junction bases numbered 5, after V lost 7 bases and J lost 4 bases. The CDR3 nucleotides read TGTGCCTTCCGGACAGGGGGCTTCTATGGCTACACCTTC. Encoded protein: CAFRTGGFYGYTF.

The J gene is TRBJ2-5, the V gene TRBV7-9; D remains unclear. Germline V CDR1 and CDR2: SEHNR, FQNEAQ (reference sequence). This CDR3 has 12 amino acids. V gave up 2 bases and J gave up 5 bases, with 6 bases separating them. CDR3 DNA sequence: TGTGCCAGCAGCTTACAGTGGGAGACCCAGTACTTC. Translation: CASSLQWETQYF.

The chain couples TRBV30 to TRBJ2-1; 11 bases align to TRBD2. CDR3 size: 13 residues. CDR1 is GTSNPN, CDR2 SVGIG, per germline (reference sequence). Trimming removed 3 bases from V and 9 bases from J; junction bases left unmatched: 4. The CDR3 is CAWSLGTSGEQFF. The CDR3 bases are TGTGCCTGGAGCCTGGGGACTAGCGGTGAGCAGTTCTTC.

The rearrangement uses TRBV2 and TRBJ1-2; 8 bases agree with TRBD1. Germline CDR1 and CDR2: SNHLY and FYNNEI. This CDR3 is built from 12 residues. Trimming cost V 8 bases and J 7 bases; bases outside gene matches: 6. Here the CDR3 DNA reads TGTGCCAGCTCACAGGGGGAGAGTGGCTACACCTTC. It is translated as CASSQGESGYTF.

The genes are TRBV6-5 and TRBJ2-5; TRBD1 matches 8 bases. This CDR3 comprises 14 residues. V dropped 4 bases and J dropped 5; count of bases not matched to a gene: 6. Per the germline V gene, CDR1 is MNHEY and CDR2 is SVGAGI. In nucleotides, the CDR3 is TGTGCCAGCAGTTCCGGGACAGGCTCCGAGACCCAGTACTTC. Protein product: CASSSGTGSETQYF.

The gene calls are TRBV9 and TRBJ1-6; D uncertain. Trimming stripped 3 bases from V and 1 base from J, with 11 bases between. The CDR3 is 16 amino acids. Germline lookup yields CDR1 SGDLS and CDR2 YYNGEE. The CDR3 spells CASSGREGSYNSPLHF. The CDR3 bases are TGTGCCAGCAGCGGCCGGGAGGGATCCTATAATTCACCCCTCCACTTT.

V is TRBV19 and J is TRBJ2-3; 10 bases are shared with TRBD2. Germline CDR1 is LNHDA and CDR2 is SQIVND (reference sequence). J was trimmed by 7 bases and V by 3 bases; bases with no gene match: 7. The CDR3 spans 15 residues. CDR3 protein: CASSMGSSGSYTQYF. CDR3 DNA: TGTGCCAGTAGTATGGGCTCTAGCGGGAGCTATACGCAGTATTTT. Full variable domain (outside the CDR3, taken from reference TRBV19 and TRBJ2-3): DGGITQSPKYLFRKEGQNVTLSCEQNLNHDAMYWYRQDPGQGLRLIYYSQIVNDFQKGDIAEGYSVSREKKESFPLTVTSAQKNPTAFYLCASSMGSSGSYTQYFGPGTRLTVL.